These 14 T cell receptor beta chains originate from one sample sequenced in a study of cytomegalovirus exposure and HLA in healthy donors. 13 Jbeta primers and 60 Vbeta primers were used for the PCR. Sequenced by immunoSEQ multiplex PCR; TCRdb stores in-frame clones only, minus some. The sample consists of about 250,000 clones, approximately 91% of them appearing once. Sequencing was performed on PBMCs. The origin of the receptors is a girl aged 2-9 years in good health and CMV-seronegative.

This clone came up once. V gene TRBV12-5 combines with J gene TRBJ1-3; D is unresolved. The V gene's germline CDR1 is LGHNT and CDR2 FRNRAP. The CDR3 sequence is 15 residues long. Trimming removed 6 bases at V and 4 bases at J, with 16 bases between. DNA of the CDR3: TGTGCTAGTGGACCGGTTCCTCTGAGAGGAAACACCATATATTTT. It specifies CASGPVPLRGNTIYF.

The chain carries TRBV6-5 and TRBJ2-1, with TRBD1 as a possible D gene (7 bases). The V gene lost 2 bases and the J gene lost 3 bases, with 14 bases spanning the gap. Looked up from germline, CDR1 is MNHEY and CDR2 is SVGAGI. This CDR3 region has 16 residues. CDR3 sequence (DNA): TGTGCCAGCAGTTACGTTGGGCAGGGGGGCTACAATGAGCAGTTCTTC. Its translation is CASSYVGQGGYNEQFF.

With regard to this clone: This specimen includes other DNA sequences encoding the same CDR3. The rearrangement uses TRBV5-1 and TRBJ1-3; no clear D gene. Trimming took off 0 bases at V and 4 bases at J, with 8 bases between the two ends. The germline V gene has CDR1 SGHRS and CDR2 YFSETQ. This CDR3 has 14 amino acids. DNA of the CDR3: TGCGCCAGCAGCTTGGGAGGGTCAGGAAACACCATATATTTT. Its translation is CASSLGGSGNTIYF.

The chain joins TRBV18 to TRBJ2-7, with TRBD1 identical over 8 bases. The V segment lost 3 bases and the J segment 2 bases; nucleotides outside the gene matches: 6. Germline CDR1 reads KGHSH; CDR2 reads LQKENI. This CDR3 comprises 15 residues. The DNA for the CDR3 is TGTGCCAGCTCACCCCCGGGACAGGCTGCCTACGAGCAGTACTTC. This sequence encodes CASSPPGQAAYEQYF.

The CDR3 is CASRGSVGNTEAFF. DNA for the CDR3: TGTGCCAGCCGGGGGTCCGTAGGGAACACTGAAGCTTTCTTT. The chain carries TRBV6-5 and TRBJ1-1; possibly TRBD1 for D (5 bases). Trimming shortened V by 8 bases and J by 1 base, and 14 bases separated the two germline ends. CDR3 length equals 14 residues. Germline loops: CDR1 MNHEY, CDR2 SVGAGI.

J is TRBJ2-7 and V is TRBV4-1; a possible D gene is TRBD1 (6 bases). CDR1 and CDR2 (germline): MGHRA, YSYEKL. The CDR3 contains 14 residues. V lost 4 bases to trimming and J lost 2 bases, with 12 bases between them. CDR3 DNA sequence: TGCGCCAGCAGCCGCCCGGGACAAACCTACGAGCAGTACTTC. It yields the protein CASSRPGQTYEQYF.

The CDR3 DNA sequence: TGTGCCTGGCGGCCAGGGAACACTGAAGCTTTCTTT. It codes for CAWRPGNTEAFF. V and J are TRBV30 and TRBJ1-1; the D is unclear. The CDR3 is 12 amino acids. In germline, CDR1 is GTSNPN, CDR2 SVGIG (reference sequence). V dropped 5 bases and J dropped 1 base, with 8 bases sitting between them.

In the case of this clone: One end of the junction is discordant with germline, which a read error may explain. The chain uses TRBV7-7 and TRBJ2-2; 11 bases line up with TRBD2. The CDR3 is 17 residues long. The germline V gene has CDR1 SSHAT and CDR2 FNYEAQ (reference sequence). The CDR3 spells CASSLSSSGGRTGELFF. The CDR3 region has the DNA TGTGCTAGCAGCTTGTCGTCTAGCGGGGGGCGCACCGGGGAGCTGTTTTTT. The full variable domain, with the rest looked up from reference TRBV7-7 and TRBJ2-2, is GAGVSQSPRYKVTKRGQDVTLRCDPISSHATLYWYQQALGQGPEFLTYFNYEAQPDKSGLPSDRFSAERPEGSISTLTIQRTEQRDSAMYRCASSLSSSGGRTGELFFGEGSRLTVL.

This clone was detected once. The genes are TRBV19 and TRBJ2-5; 9 nucleotides line up with TRBD2. Germline trimming cut 3 bases from V and 5 bases from J; bases unmatched to any gene: 7. Germline V gives CDR1 LNHDA, CDR2 SQIVND (reference sequence). The CDR3 is 15 amino acids. CDR3 coding DNA: TGTGCCAGTAGTATCCTCCCGGCGGGAGGGGAGACCCAGTACTTC. Protein product: CASSILPAGGETQYF.

This clone has a handful of counts. The chain has TRBV5-5 and TRBJ2-7; D is undetermined. CDR3 length: 13 amino acids. V lost 0 bases and J lost 1, with 5 bases in between. Germline lookup yields CDR1 SGHKS and CDR2 YYEKEE (reference sequence). For the CDR3, the DNA is TGTGCCAGCAGCTTGGGGCAGTCCTACGAGCAGTACTTC. This encodes CASSLGQSYEQYF.

This chain links TRBV9 with TRBJ2-7; 7 bases agree with TRBD1. The germline V gene has CDR1 SGDLS and CDR2 YYNGEE. The CDR3 sequence is 16 residues long. The V segment lost 4 bases and the J segment 3 bases; nucleotides outside the gene matches: 13. The CDR3 DNA follows: TGTGCCAGCAGCTCCACCGGGACAGAAGGGATCTACGAGCAGTACTTC. It translates to CASSSTGTEGIYEQYF.

The chain has TRBV18 and TRBJ1-1; 8 bases line up with TRBD1. From germline, CDR1 is KGHSH and CDR2 LQKENI. V gave up 3 bases and J gave up 1 base; unmatched junction bases: 7. This CDR3 is built from 16 residues. DNA for the CDR3: TGTGCCAGCTCACCTTTTCGACAGGGGTCGAACACTGAAGCTTTCTTT. This translates into CASSPFRQGSNTEAFF.

This chain joins TRBV28 and TRBJ1-3; TRBD1 matches 7 bases. Trimming at V came to 8 bases and at J to 0 bases, leaving 4 bases not matched to a gene. The V gene's germline CDR1 is MDHEN and CDR2 SYDVKM. CDR3 size: 14 residues. CDR3 region: CASYRGSSGNTIYF. The CDR3 DNA follows: TGTGCCAGCTACAGGGGTAGCTCTGGAAACACCATATATTTT.

The chain joins TRBV7-2 to TRBJ1-1; 7 positions match TRBD1. This CDR3 is built from 15 residues. The J segment lost 3 bases and the V segment lost 1 base, leaving 5 bases of the junction unmatched. Germline V CDR1 and CDR2: SGHTA, FQGNSA. The CDR3 loop reads CASSLGTGVYTEAFF. CDR3 nucleotide sequence: TGTGCCAGCAGCTTAGGAACAGGGGTTTACACTGAAGCTTTCTTT.